The 18 T cell receptor beta chains presented below share a single source sample, sequenced in a study of CD8 T cells in ankylosing spondylitis. These receptors' targets are unknown. General study findings and limits: About 8 highly homologous variants made up a TCR beta motif, and this motif appeared characteristic of ankylosing spondylitis blood.

One entry per CDR3 protein, called by TCRdb with MiXCR from the 5' RACE reads. The repertoire holds approximately 400,000 distinct CDR3 sequences, with approximately 17% as singletons. The sequencing input was blood, either unsorted or a sorted T cell fraction (not recorded which). Receptors originate from a male donor with ankylosing spondylitis.

This clonotype appeared a few times. The rearrangement joins TRBV6-5 to TRBJ2-3; 7 nucleotides align to TRBD2. Germline V lookup: CDR1 MNHEY, CDR2 SVGAGI. The CDR3 loop spans 15 amino acids. V lost 2 bases and J lost 4; bases outside the gene matches: 6. The CDR3 loop reads CASSYGGETPDTQYF. CDR3 nucleotide sequence: TGTGCCAGCAGTTACGGGGGGGAGACCCCAGATACGCAGTATTTT.

The chain uses TRBV27 and TRBJ1-2; no firm D call. V was pared by 2 bases and J by 3 bases, with 19 bases between. The CDR3 extends over 17 amino acids. Germline V CDR1 and CDR2: MNHEY, SMNVEV (reference sequence). CDR3 protein: CASSLNPLLVPYYGYTF. In DNA form, the CDR3 reads TGTGCCAGCAGTTTAAACCCCCTTTTGGTTCCCTACTATGGCTACACCTTC.

This clonotype was counted between two and nine times. The chain combines TRBV19 with TRBJ1-3; the D gene is possibly TRBD1 (5 bases). Trimming stripped 5 bases from V and 0 bases from J, with 8 bases between. This CDR3 is 14 amino acids long. Germline V gene sequence: CDR1 LNHDA, CDR2 SQIVND (reference sequence). DNA for the CDR3: TGTGCCAGTAGTTGGGGGGACTCTGGAAACACCATATATTTT. Protein: CASSWGDSGNTIYF.

The J gene is TRBJ2-5, the V gene TRBV20-1; 7 positions agree with TRBD2. The J segment lost 5 bases and the V segment lost 6 bases, leaving 15 bases of the junction unmatched. The CDR3 runs 15 residues. Germline CDR1 reads DFQATT; CDR2 reads SNEGSKA (reference sequence). CDR3: CSAPRASRGDETQYF. Written as DNA, the CDR3 is TGCAGTGCCCCCAGGGCCTCACGGGGGGATGAGACCCAGTACTTC.

V and J are TRBV24-1 and TRBJ2-1, with TRBD1 matching over 8 bases. Germline lookup yields CDR1 KGHDR and CDR2 SFDVKD. The ends lost 3 bases at V and 8 bases at J; junction bases unmatched: 5. The CDR3 loop spans 14 amino acids. CDR3: CATSDPDRGYEQFF. The CDR3 DNA sequence: TGTGCCACCAGTGATCCTGACAGGGGTTATGAGCAGTTCTTC.

This clonotype was recorded at least ten times. V and J are TRBV7-3 and TRBJ1-2; D possibly corresponds to TRBD1 (6 bases). The V and J ends lost 5 bases and 7 bases respectively, with 17 bases between them. This CDR3 spans 14 amino acids. Per germline, CDR1 SGHTA and CDR2 FQGTGA. The CDR3 spells CASSPPGQPGGYTF. DNA of the CDR3: TGTGCCAGCAGCCCTCCGGGACAACCGGGTGGCTACACCTTC.

This clonotype was observed a handful of times. This rearrangement joins TRBV9 to TRBJ1-2; D gene ambiguous. Germline loops: CDR1 SGDLS, CDR2 YYNGEE. Deletions cut 7 bases from V and 2 bases from J, with 15 bases between. The CDR3 spans 14 residues. The CDR3 protein is CASASTGGNYGYTF. The CDR3 DNA is TGTGCCAGCGCGAGTACGGGAGGCAACTATGGCTACACCTTC.

This chain uses TRBV29-1 with TRBJ2-1; D perhaps matches TRBD2 (7 bases). The length of the CDR3 is 15 residues. Between the trimmed V and J ends, which lost 8 bases and 2 bases, there was a span of 19 bases. The germline V gene encodes CDR1 SQVTM and CDR2 ANQGSEA. The CDR3 sequence is CSSRGAPDAYNEQFF. Here the CDR3 DNA reads TGCAGCTCACGGGGGGCACCTGACGCCTACAATGAGCAGTTCTTC.

This clonotype was detected a few times. The chain carries TRBV2 and TRBJ2-3, with D maybe TRBD2 (5 bases). The CDR3 is made up of 11 amino acids. Germline V gene sequence: CDR1 SNHLY, CDR2 FYNNEI. Trimming cost V 3 bases and J 8 bases, with 6 bases left between them. The CDR3 spells CASSDEGTQYF. The CDR3 DNA is TGTGCCAGCAGTGACGAGGGTACGCAGTATTTT. The whole variable domain, filled in from reference TRBV2 and TRBJ2-3, reads EPEVTQTPSHQVTQMGQEVILRCVPISNHLYFYWYRQILGQKVEFLVSFYNNEISEKSEIFDDQFSVERPDGSNFTLKIRSTKLEDSAMYFCASSDEGTQYFGPGTRLTVL.

The chain employs TRBV20-1 and TRBJ1-3; TRBD1 matches 8 bases. Germline loops: CDR1 DFQATT, CDR2 SNEGSKA (reference sequence). This CDR3 has 15 residues. Unmatched junction bases numbered 10, after V lost 6 bases and J lost 3 bases. CDR3 amino acids: CSAPLGQGGGNTIYF. CDR3 nucleotide sequence: TGCAGTGCGCCCCTTGGACAGGGAGGTGGAAACACCATATATTTT.

This clonotype occurred many times. The J gene is TRBJ2-5, the V gene TRBV5-1, with TRBD2 matching over 8 bases. CDR3 length equals 14 residues. In germline, CDR1 is SGHRS, CDR2 YFSETQ. The V gene end was trimmed by 0 bases and the J gene end by 4 bases; junction bases not matched to a gene: 2. CDR3 in amino acids: CASSLGTSTETQYF. CDR3 bases: TGCGCCAGCAGCTTGGGGACTAGCACAGAGACCCAGTACTTC.

This clonotype was counted between two and nine times. One end of the junction varies from germline; a read error may be responsible. CDR3 nucleotides: TGTGCCAGCAGTTACGGGACTAGCGGGGCCGACCCCACGCATTTT. Protein product: CASSYGTSGADPTHF. The J gene is TRBJ2-3, the V gene TRBV6-2 or TRBV6-3; 13 nucleotides agree with TRBD2. CDR1 and CDR2 from the germline V gene are MNHEY and SVGEGT. The CDR3 runs 15 residues.

The chain couples TRBV7-9 to TRBJ1-1; D remains ambiguous. Germline V CDR1 and CDR2: SEHNR, FQNEAQ (reference sequence). CDR3 length: 14 amino acids. Trimming cost V 2 bases and J 1 base, with 8 bases left between them. CDR3 sequence: CASSLRSRNTEAFF. Here the CDR3 DNA reads TGTGCCAGCAGCTTAAGGTCGAGGAACACTGAAGCTTTCTTT.

This clonotype has just a few counts. In nucleotides, the CDR3 is TGCGCCAGCAGCATTCAGAGCTCCTATAATTCACCCCTCCACTTT. Its translation: CASSIQSSYNSPLHF. This sequence joins TRBV5-1 and TRBJ1-6; D not certain. The CDR3 runs 15 residues. Trimming cost V 4 bases and J 0 bases, with 8 bases left between them. From germline, CDR1 is SGHRS and CDR2 YFSETQ. The whole variable domain, remainder taken from reference TRBV5-1 and TRBJ1-6, is KAGVTQTPRYLIKTRGQQVTLSCSPISGHRSVSWYQQTPGQGLQFLFEYFSETQRNKGNFPGRFSGRQFSNSRSEMNVSTLELGDSALYLCASSIQSSYNSPLHFGNGTRLTVT.

This clonotype has just a few counts. This sequence joins TRBV29-1 and TRBJ1-3; weak D call: TRBD1 (5 bases). The ends were cut back, 4 bases at V and 0 bases at J, with 7 bases in the middle. This CDR3 region has 13 residues. From germline, CDR1 is SQVTM and CDR2 ANQGSEA. CDR3 loop: CSVAGASGNTIYF. The CDR3 nucleotides are TGCAGCGTTGCTGGGGCCTCTGGAAACACCATATATTTT.

Many counts were recorded for this clonotype. The chain uses TRBV5-1 and TRBJ1-2; 7 bases map to TRBD1. In germline, CDR1 is SGHRS, CDR2 YFSETQ. V lost 3 bases to trimming and J lost 4 bases; unmatched junction nucleotides: 3. The CDR3 extends over 13 amino acids. The CDR3 DNA sequence: TGCGCCAGCAGCTCGGGACAGTTCTATGGCTACACCTTC. Protein: CASSSGQFYGYTF.

This chain links TRBV21-1 with TRBJ2-2; the table gives TRBD2 as D, unverified against the DNA. TRBV21-1 is termed a pseudogene. This CDR3 has 20 residues. CDR3 residues: CASSTRQGPGLAGGTGELFF. CDR3 sequence (DNA): TGTGCCAGCAGCACTAGACAGGGCCCGGGACTAGCGGGAGGCACCGGGGAGCTGTTTTTT.

The rearrangement links TRBV3-1 to TRBJ2-2; 7 nucleotides align to TRBD1. Germline trimming cut 1 base from V and 9 bases from J; bases unmatched to any gene: 2. The CDR3 contains 13 residues. Germline lookup yields CDR1 LGHDT and CDR2 YNNKEL (reference sequence). As DNA, the CDR3 is TGTGCCAGCAGCCAAGGAGGGGGCAGGGAGCTGTTTTTT. Protein sequence: CASSQGGGRELFF.